Following are 18 T cell receptor beta chains from one sample sequenced in a study of T cells of healthy individuals (dated by TCRdb to the late 2010s). Library generation was performed with 5' RACE. Sequenced using an Illumina MiSeq. TCRdb applied fastp at Q25 and MiXCR to the public reads, then kept only in-frame beta chains. Rows with a matching CDR3 protein are joined into one entry that keeps the most common DNA and genes. This sample lists 63,000 or so distinct CDR3 sequences; around 15% were detected once. Approximately 4.6% of the sample is taken by the ten largest. These receptors were collected from a human donor in good health.

This clonotype has only a few counts. The rearrangement links TRBV5-1 to TRBJ2-3; 9 bases fit TRBD1. The V and J ends lost 4 bases and 1 base, in that order; junction bases with no gene match: 4. This CDR3 has 15 residues. CDR1 is SGHRS, CDR2 YFSETQ, per germline. CDR3 nucleotide sequence: TGCGCCAGCAGCCGCCGGACAGGGGGCACAGATACGCAGTATTTT. Protein: CASSRRTGGTDTQYF. Variable domain in full (rest from reference TRBV5-1 and TRBJ2-3): KAGVTQTPRYLIKTRGQQVTLSCSPISGHRSVSWYQQTPGQGLQFLFEYFSETQRNKGNFPGRFSGRQFSNSRSEMNVSTLELGDSALYLCASSRRTGGTDTQYFGPGTRLTVL.

The genes are TRBV27 and TRBJ2-3, with TRBD1 matching 10 bases. There are 16 residues in the CDR3. Germline-derived CDR1 and CDR2 are MNHEY and SMNVEV (reference sequence). The ends lost 4 bases at V and 1 base at J; junction bases unmatched: 5. In DNA, the CDR3 is TGTGCCAGCAGTTACCCGACAGGGGGCGGCACAGATACGCAGTATTTT. As protein: CASSYPTGGGTDTQYF.

The genes are TRBV6-6 and TRBJ2-3, with a tentative D call TRBD1 (5 bases). Germline values: CDR1 MNHNY, CDR2 SVGAGI (reference sequence). Trimming took off 2 bases at V and 1 base at J, with 7 bases between the two ends. The CDR3 is 14 amino acids. DNA for the CDR3: TGTGCCAGCAGTTACGACAGCGGCACAGATACGCAGTATTTT. Residues: CASSYDSGTDTQYF.

This clonotype is labeled medium-sized. This chain links TRBV4-1 with TRBJ2-7, with a tentative D call TRBD1 (6 bases). In germline, CDR1 is MGHRA, CDR2 YSYEKL. V was pared by 2 bases and J by 2 bases, with 13 bases between. The CDR3 is 15 amino acids. CDR3 residues: CASSQTGSPTYEQYF. CDR3 coding DNA: TGCGCCAGCAGCCAAACAGGGTCGCCCACCTACGAGCAGTACTTC.

This clonotype was observed a few times. V and J are TRBV9 and TRBJ1-5; D possibly corresponds to TRBD1 (6 bases). V was clipped by 0 bases and J by 3 bases, with 10 bases between them. Germline V gene data show CDR1 as SGDLS and CDR2 as YYNGEE. The CDR3 has 15 amino acids. For the CDR3, the DNA is TGTGCCAGCAGCGTAGGGGGGACATCCAATCAGCCCCAGCATTTT. This translates into CASSVGGTSNQPQHF.

This clonotype was seen repeatedly, ten times or more. V and J are TRBV28 and TRBJ2-3; 9 nucleotides line up with TRBD2. J lost 13 bases, V lost 4 bases, and 6 bases had no gene match. In germline, CDR1 is MDHEN, CDR2 SYDVKM. This CDR3 is 12 amino acids long. In nucleotides, the CDR3 is TGTGCCAGCAGTTCTAGCGGGGCCTCCGAGTATTTT. It is translated as CASSSSGASEYF.

This clonotype was seen at least ten times. The CDR3 nucleotides read TGTGCCAGCAGCTTATCTCGAAATCACAATGAGCAGTTCTTC. Translating it yields CASSLSRNHNEQFF. The V gene is TRBV11-2, the J gene TRBJ2-1; D not certain. This CDR3 comprises 14 residues. Germline V CDR1 and CDR2: SGHAT, FQNNGV. Between the trimmed V and J ends, which lost 2 bases and 5 bases, there was a span of 10 bases.

This clonotype was seen ten or more times. The chain recombines TRBV3-1 with TRBJ1-5; D gene unclear. The CDR3 totals 15 residues. Trimming pared 0 bases from V and 5 bases from J, leaving 11 bases between. Germline V gene sequence: CDR1 LGHDT, CDR2 YNNKEL (reference sequence). The CDR3 nucleotides read TGTGCCAGCAGCCAAGATCGCGGCCCCTATCAGCCCCAGCATTTT. It codes for CASSQDRGPYQPQHF.

The table lists this clonotype with many counts. This chain uses TRBV4-2 with TRBJ2-2, with TRBD2 matching 8 bases. The V segment lost 0 bases and the J segment 7 bases; nucleotides outside the gene matches: 13. CDR1 LGHNA and CDR2 YNFKEQ come from the germline V gene. CDR3 length: 18 residues. The CDR3 sequence: CASSQEAVGLGNDGELFF. CDR3 DNA sequence: TGTGCCAGCAGCCAAGAAGCCGTGGGACTAGGCAATGACGGGGAGCTGTTTTTT.

This sequence joins TRBV2 and TRBJ2-3; TRBD2 aligns across 7 bases. Unmatched junction bases numbered 9, after V lost 6 bases and J lost 3 bases. CDR3 length equals 15 residues. CDR1 is SNHLY and CDR2 is FYNNEI in the germline V gene. The CDR3 protein is CASRQRESGTDTQYF. CDR3 bases: TGTGCCAGCAGGCAGCGGGAATCGGGAACAGATACGCAGTATTTT.

J is TRBJ1-2 and V is TRBV6-5, with D possibly TRBD1 on 6 matching bases. Trimming left V 7 bases short and J 3 bases short, with 24 bases between. Germline V gene sequence: CDR1 MNHEY, CDR2 SVGAGI. This CDR3 contains 17 residues. DNA of the CDR3: TGTGCCAGCACCAACGTACAGGGCCTCAGCCCGGACTATGGCTACACCTTC. This sequence encodes CASTNVQGLSPDYGYTF.

This clonotype was recorded at least ten times. The chain recombines TRBV10-3 with TRBJ2-1; 12 nucleotides align to TRBD2. Germline V gene sequence: CDR1 ENHRY, CDR2 SYGVKD. Trimming took 0 bases from V and 8 from J; bases not matched to a gene: 11. The CDR3 spans 18 residues. The CDR3 is CAISESPGTSGPDHEQFF. The CDR3 DNA is TGTGCCATCAGTGAGTCTCCCGGGACTAGCGGGCCCGACCATGAGCAGTTCTTC.

J is TRBJ2-7 and V is TRBV14; 7 bases are a match to TRBD1. Looked up from germline, CDR1 is SGHDN and CDR2 is FVKESK. Trimming cost V 4 bases and J 3 bases; bases outside gene matches: 6. The CDR3 covers 14 residues. The CDR3 spells CASSLTGAGYEQYF. CDR3 in DNA: TGTGCCAGCAGCCTTACAGGGGCTGGCTACGAGCAGTACTTC.

V is TRBV6-5 and J is TRBJ2-1; 7 bases are a match to TRBD2. From germline, CDR1 is MNHEY and CDR2 SVGAGI. V was pared by 7 bases and J by 7 bases, with 4 bases of the junction left unmatched. The CDR3 is made up of 12 amino acids. The CDR3 loop is CASTGRGNEQFF. In nucleotides, the CDR3 is TGTGCCAGCACCGGGCGGGGGAATGAGCAGTTCTTC.

This clonotype was seen at least ten times. The chain employs TRBV6-2 or TRBV6-3 and TRBJ2-2; no firm D call. The CDR3 runs 12 residues. Trimming cost V 1 base and J 8 bases, with 5 bases left between them. Germline V gene sequence: CDR1 MNHEY, CDR2 SVGEGT. CDR3: CASSYYPGELFF. CDR3 sequence (DNA): TGTGCCAGCAGTTACTACCCTGGGGAGCTGTTTTTT.

This chain links TRBV18 with TRBJ2-1; tentatively, D is TRBD1 (6 bases). Germline loops: CDR1 KGHSH, CDR2 LQKENI. Trimming stripped 2 bases from V and 7 bases from J, with 12 bases between. CDR3 size: 14 residues. The CDR3 DNA reads as TGTGCCAGCTCACCAGAGCTAGGGGGAAATGAGCAGTTCTTC. Translation: CASSPELGGNEQFF.

In regard to this clonotype: A much larger clonotype is one base distant, so this may be a read error. As the CDR3 is not closed by the conserved phenylalanine or tryptophan, this likely results from a read error. The chain employs TRBV4-1 and TRBJ2-2; a weak D match, TRBD1 (6 bases). Trimming took off 0 bases at V and 5 bases at J, with 22 bases between the two ends. This CDR3 contains 19 residues. Looked up from germline, CDR1 is MGHRA and CDR2 is YSYEKL. This CDR3 is CASSQDSTAWDTKTGELFS. The CDR3 bases are TGCGCCAGCAGCCAAGATTCAACGGCATGGGACACCAAGACCGGGGAGCTGTTTTCT.

This clonotype has ten or more counts. The rearrangement uses TRBV3-1 and TRBJ1-4; no clear D gene. Germline-derived CDR1 and CDR2 are LGHDT and YNNKEL (reference sequence). CDR3 size: 16 residues. The ends were cut back, 3 bases at V and 8 bases at J, with 19 bases in the middle. CDR3 sequence (DNA): TGTGCCAGCAGCCACCACGCGCGGCCCGAACGGGAAAAACTGTTTTTT. As protein: CASSHHARPEREKLFF.